The 10 T cell receptor beta chains below all came from one sample that was sequenced in a study of cytomegalovirus exposure and HLA in healthy donors. A multiplex PCR was run with 60 Vbeta primers and 13 Jbeta primers. Data came from immunoSEQ multiplex PCR; TCRdb stores just in-frame clones and leaves some out. The sample includes about 86,000 clones, 70% to 80% seen only once; the top ten take 8% to 10%. Sequenced material: PBMCs. Receptors were obtained from a man aged 60 to 69 in good health and CMV-seronegative.

The chain carries TRBV25-1 and TRBJ2-5; D may be TRBD2 (5 bases). The V end lost 0 bases, the J end lost 5 bases, and 19 bases lay between the germline ends. This CDR3 has 17 amino acids. Germline CDR1 and CDR2: MGHDK and SYGVNS. The CDR3 sequence: CASSEYGEGSGKETQYF. CDR3 bases: TGTGCCAGCAGTGAATACGGTGAGGGCAGTGGAAAGGAGACCCAGTACTTC.

The gene calls are TRBV6-1 and TRBJ1-5; TRBD1 matches at 8 bases. V gave up 9 bases and J gave up 3 bases; unmatched junction bases: 4. This CDR3 comprises 13 residues. Germline assignment: CDR1 MNHNS and CDR2 SASEGT. CDR3 nucleotide sequence: TGTGCCAGTCACAGGGGGGACAATCAGCCCCAGCATTTT. This translates into CASHRGDNQPQHF.

The chain uses TRBV29-1 and TRBJ2-5, with D perhaps TRBD2 (5 bases). V lost 1 base, J lost 2 bases, and 8 bases lay in between. This CDR3 has 13 amino acids. CDR1 and CDR2 from the germline V gene are SQVTM and ANQGSEA. CDR3 sequence (DNA): TGCAGCGTTGAAGTCACGGGACAAGAGACCCAGTACTTC. Translation: CSVEVTGQETQYF.

The V call is TRBV15, the J call TRBJ2-2, with 7 bases that match TRBD1. The V segment lost 6 bases and the J segment 2 bases; nucleotides outside the gene matches: 6. The CDR3 runs 15 residues. The germline V gene encodes CDR1 LNHNV and CDR2 YYDKDF (reference sequence). CDR3 loop: CATRKRQGNTGELFF. In nucleotides, the CDR3 is TGTGCCACCAGGAAAAGACAGGGCAACACCGGGGAGCTGTTTTTT.

The chain is built from TRBV28 and TRBJ1-2; D is undetermined. V gave up 3 bases and J gave up 7 bases, with 9 bases separating them. This CDR3 is 12 amino acids long. The germline CDR1 and CDR2 sequences are MDHEN and SYDVKM. The CDR3 DNA follows: TGTGCCAGCAGTTTGCCCGGGATTGGCTACACCTTC. This sequence encodes CASSLPGIGYTF.

The CDR3 is CASQGMGETQYF. CDR3 nucleotide sequence: TGTGCCAGCCAGGGTATGGGGGAGACCCAGTACTTC. V gene TRBV2 combines with J gene TRBJ2-5; maybe TRBD1 (5 bases). Trimming removed 8 bases from V and 5 bases from J, with 12 bases in between. The CDR3 sequence is 12 residues long. The germline gives CDR1 SNHLY, CDR2 FYNNEI.

CDR3: CASSVHREGEQYF. CDR3 DNA: TGCGCCAGCAGTGTCCACAGGGAGGGCGAGCAGTACTTC. The V and J genes are TRBV10-1 and TRBJ2-7; tentatively, D is TRBD2 (7 bases). This CDR3 spans 13 amino acids. Germline-derived CDR1 and CDR2 are WNHNN and SYGVQD (reference sequence). V was clipped by 4 bases and J by 6 bases, with 13 bases between them.

This sequence joins TRBV19 and TRBJ2-2, with 14 bases fitting TRBD2. The trim removed 8 bases at V and 4 bases at J, leaving 0 bases unmatched. Germline CDR1 and CDR2: LNHDA and SQIVND (reference sequence). The CDR3 contains 14 residues. The CDR3 spells CASGTSGSTGELFF. CDR3 in DNA: TGTGCCAGTGGGACTAGCGGGAGCACCGGGGAGCTGTTTTTT.

V and J are TRBV7-2 and TRBJ1-1; D not certain. This CDR3 comprises 12 residues. The germline V gene has CDR1 SGHTA and CDR2 FQGNSA. V lost 4 bases, J lost 7 bases, and 10 bases lay in between. The CDR3 protein is CASSWLSGEAFF. DNA for the CDR3: TGTGCCAGCAGCTGGTTATCGGGTGAAGCTTTCTTT.

V usage is TRBV7-2 and J usage is TRBJ2-7; tentative D call: TRBD2 (6 bases). Germline CDR1 and CDR2: SGHTA and FQGNSA. CDR3 length: 13 residues. V was clipped by 5 bases and J by 5 bases, with 13 bases between them. The chain's CDR3 is CASSPGLPNEQYF. DNA of the CDR3: TGTGCCAGCAGCCCGGGACTCCCCAACGAGCAGTACTTC.